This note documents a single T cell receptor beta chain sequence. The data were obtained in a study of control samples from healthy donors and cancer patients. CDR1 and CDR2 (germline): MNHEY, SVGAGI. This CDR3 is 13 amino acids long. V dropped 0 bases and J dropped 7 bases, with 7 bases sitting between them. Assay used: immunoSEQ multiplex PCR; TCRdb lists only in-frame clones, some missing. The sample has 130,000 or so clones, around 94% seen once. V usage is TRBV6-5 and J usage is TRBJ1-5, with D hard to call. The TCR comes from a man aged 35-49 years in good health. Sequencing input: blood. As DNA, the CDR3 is TGTGCCAGCAGTTACTCCCCTGGACAGCCCCAGCATTTT. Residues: CASSYSPGQPQHF.